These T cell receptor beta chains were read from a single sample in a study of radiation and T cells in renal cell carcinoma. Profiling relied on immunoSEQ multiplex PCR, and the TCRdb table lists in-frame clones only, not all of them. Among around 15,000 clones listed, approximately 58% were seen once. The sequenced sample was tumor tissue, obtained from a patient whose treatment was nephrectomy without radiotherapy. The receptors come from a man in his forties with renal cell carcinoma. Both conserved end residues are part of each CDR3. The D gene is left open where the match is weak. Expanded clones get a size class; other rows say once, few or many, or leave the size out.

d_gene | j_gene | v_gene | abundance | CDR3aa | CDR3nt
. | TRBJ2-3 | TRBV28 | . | CASTVRRGGEGGMDTQYF | TGTGCCAGCACCGTTAGGAGGGGAGGAGAAGGGGGCATGGATACGCAGTATTTT
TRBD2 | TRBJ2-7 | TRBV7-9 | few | CASSSGGVEQYF | TGTGCCAGCAGCTCCGGGGGGGTGGAGCAGTACTTC
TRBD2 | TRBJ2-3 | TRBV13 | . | CASSPRGMGKTADTQYF | TGTGCCAGCAGCCCGCGGGGGATGGGGAAAACGGCAGATACGCAGTATTTT
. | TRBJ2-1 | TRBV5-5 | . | CASSPGPSYNEQFF | TGTGCCAGCAGCCCCGGACCGAGCTACAATGAGCAGTTCTTC
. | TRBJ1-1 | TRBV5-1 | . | CASSSGGGYTEAFF | TGCGCCAGCAGCTCTGGAGGGGGGTATACTGAAGCTTTCTTT
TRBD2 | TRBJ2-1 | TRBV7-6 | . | CASSFSGGAFGEQFF | TGTGCCAGCAGCTTTAGCGGGGGGGCCTTCGGGGAGCAGTTCTTC
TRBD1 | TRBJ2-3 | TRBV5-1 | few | CASSLPGTGRDTQYF | TGCGCCAGCAGCCTACCCGGGACAGGGCGAGATACGCAGTATTTT
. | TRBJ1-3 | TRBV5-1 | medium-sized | CASSRGAGLGNTIYF | TGCGCCAGCAGCCGGGGGGCCGGGTTGGGGAACACCATATATTTT
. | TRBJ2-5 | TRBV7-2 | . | CASSLAWGTQETQYF | TGTGCCAGCAGCTTAGCTTGGGGGACCCAAGAGACCCAGTACTTC
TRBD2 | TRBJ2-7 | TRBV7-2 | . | CASSLAFGGGATWYEQYF | TGTGCCAGCAGCTTAGCGTTTGGCGGGGGGGCGACTTGGTACGAGCAGTACTTC
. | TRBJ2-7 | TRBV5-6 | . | CASSWTSGEQYF | TGTGCCAGCAGCTGGACTTCGGGCGAGCAGTACTTC
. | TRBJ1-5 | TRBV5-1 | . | CASSLEGGKNQPQHF | TGCGCCAGCAGCTTGGAGGGGGGCAAGAATCAGCCCCAGCATTTT
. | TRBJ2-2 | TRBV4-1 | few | CASSPRDTINTGELFF | TGCGCCAGCAGCCCGAGGGACACAATAAACACCGGGGAGCTGTTTTTT
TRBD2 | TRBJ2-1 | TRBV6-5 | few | CASSLRGGVQFF | TGTGCCAGCAGCCTGAGGGGAGGGGTTCAGTTCTTC
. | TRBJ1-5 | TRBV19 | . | CASTRDGNQPQHF | TGTGCCAGTACCCGGGACGGCAATCAGCCCCAGCATTTT
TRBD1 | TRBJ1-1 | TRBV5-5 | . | CASRVGTGGVKGTEAFF | TGTGCCAGCAGGGTCGGGACAGGGGGCGTAAAGGGCACTGAAGCTTTCTTT
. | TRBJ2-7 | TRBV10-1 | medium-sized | CASSDIGSFYEQYF | TGCGCCAGCAGTGATATTGGGAGTTTCTACGAGCAGTACTTC
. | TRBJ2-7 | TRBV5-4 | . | CASSSGPSYEQYF | TGTGCCAGCAGCTCCGGGCCATCCTACGAGCAGTACTTC
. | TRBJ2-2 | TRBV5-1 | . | CASSLVRAGNTGELFF | TGCGCCAGCAGCTTGGTTAGGGCGGGGAACACCGGGGAGCTGTTTTTT
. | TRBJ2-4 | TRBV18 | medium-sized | CASSPPGVTLRPLAKNIQYF | TGTGCCAGCTCACCACCAGGGGTTACTCTACGACCACTAGCCAAAAACATTCAGTACTTC
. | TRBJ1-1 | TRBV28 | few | CASSPPRDTEAFF | TGTGCCAGCAGTCCCCCCAGAGACACTGAAGCTTTCTTT
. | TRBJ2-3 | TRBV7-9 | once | CASSLSQQDTQYF | TGTGCCAGCAGCTTATCTCAGCAGGATACGCAGTATTTT
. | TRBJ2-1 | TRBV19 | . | CASINGLPNNEQFF | TGTGCCAGTATTAACGGACTACCAAACAATGAGCAGTTCTTC
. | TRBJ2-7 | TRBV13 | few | CASSWRHRGNSYEQYF | TGTGCCAGCAGTTGGAGACACCGGGGGAACTCCTACGAGCAGTACTTC
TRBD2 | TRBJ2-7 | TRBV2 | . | CASSPGLTTYEQYF | TGTGCCAGCAGTCCGGGACTAACAACTTACGAGCAGTACTTC
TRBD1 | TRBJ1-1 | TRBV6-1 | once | CASSEAIRNRGKAEAFF | TGTGCCAGCAGTGAAGCGATTAGGAACAGGGGTAAGGCTGAAGCTTTCTTT
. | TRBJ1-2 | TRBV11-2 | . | CASSSGDNYGYTF | TGTGCCAGCAGCTCAGGCGATAACTATGGCTACACCTTC
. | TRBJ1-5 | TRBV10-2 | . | CASSAAGGQPQHF | TGCGCCAGCAGTGCGGCGGGAGGGCAGCCCCAGCATTTT
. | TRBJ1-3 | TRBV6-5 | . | CASSSRSGNTIYF | TGTGCCAGCAGCTCGAGGTCTGGAAACACCATATATTTT
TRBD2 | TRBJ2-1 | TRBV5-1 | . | CASGTSGPHNEQFF | TGCGCCAGCGGGACTAGCGGACCCCACAATGAGCAGTTCTTC
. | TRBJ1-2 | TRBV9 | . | CASSATGAASIAWTF | TGTGCCAGCAGCGCAACGGGGGCAGCCTCAATCGCTTGGACCTTC
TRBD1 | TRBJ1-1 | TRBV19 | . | CASRTGTANTEAFF | TGTGCCAGTAGGACCGGGACAGCGAACACTGAAGCTTTCTTT
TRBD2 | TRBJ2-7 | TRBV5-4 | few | CASSFSGVANSYEQYF | TGTGCCAGCAGCTTTAGCGGGGTGGCAAACTCCTACGAGCAGTACTTC
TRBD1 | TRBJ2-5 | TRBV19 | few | CASSIAGTGGRETQYF | TGTGCCAGTAGTATAGCCGGAACAGGGGGCAGAGAGACCCAGTACTTC
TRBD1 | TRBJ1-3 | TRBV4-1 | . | CASSQDPQGADTIYF | TGCGCCAGCAGCCAAGATCCCCAGGGGGCCGACACCATATATTTT
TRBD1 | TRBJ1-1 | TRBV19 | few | CASSIGTANTEAFF | TGTGCCAGTAGTATTGGGACAGCGAACACTGAAGCTTTCTTT
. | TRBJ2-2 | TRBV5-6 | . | CASSLLGDGELFF | TGTGCCAGCAGCCTGCTTGGGGACGGGGAGCTGTTTTTT
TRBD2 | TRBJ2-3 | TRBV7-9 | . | CASSLDRAGRYTDTQYF | TGTGCCAGCAGCTTAGACCGAGCGGGGCGATACACAGATACGCAGTATTTT
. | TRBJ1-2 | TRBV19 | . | CASERSNYGYTF | TGTGCCAGTGAGAGGAGCAACTATGGCTACACCTTC
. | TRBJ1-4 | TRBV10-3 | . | CAIRPEATNEKLFF | TGTGCCATCAGACCCGAAGCAACTAATGAAAAACTGTTTTTT
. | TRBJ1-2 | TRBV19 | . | CASSSLNNYGYTF | TGTGCCAGTAGTTCCCTTAACAACTATGGCTACACCTTC
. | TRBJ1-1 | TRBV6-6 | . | CASSSTVNTEAFF | TGTGCCAGCAGTTCGACAGTGAACACTGAAGCTTTCTTT
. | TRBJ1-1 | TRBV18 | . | CASSKTVNMNTEAFF | TGTGCCAGCTCAAAGACAGTAAATATGAACACTGAAGCTTTCTTT
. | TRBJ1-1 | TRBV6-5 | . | CASSYTAGRAEAFF | TGTGCCAGCAGTTACACCGCGGGTCGGGCTGAAGCTTTCTTT
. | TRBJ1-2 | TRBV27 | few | CASSLRQVGGYTF | TGTGCCAGCAGTTTAAGGCAGGTCGGGGGCTACACCTTC
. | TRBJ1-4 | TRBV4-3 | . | CASSGGQQIATNEKLFF | TGCGCCAGCAGCGGCGGACAGCAAATTGCAACTAATGAAAAACTGTTTTTT
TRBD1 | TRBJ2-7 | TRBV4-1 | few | CASSRADRETYEQYF | TGCGCCAGCAGCCGGGCGGACAGGGAAACCTACGAGCAGTACTTC
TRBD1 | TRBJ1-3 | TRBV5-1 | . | CASQPSDRITSGNTIYF | TGCGCCAGCCAACCCTCGGACAGGATCACCTCTGGAAACACCATATATTTT
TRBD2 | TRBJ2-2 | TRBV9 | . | CASSAFSGGPSNTGELFF | TGTGCCAGCAGCGCCTTTAGCGGGGGGCCATCGAACACCGGGGAGCTGTTTTTT
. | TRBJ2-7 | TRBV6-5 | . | CASSPRGRHYEQYF | TGTGCCAGCAGTCCCCGGGGTAGGCACTACGAGCAGTACTTC
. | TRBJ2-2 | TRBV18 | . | CASSPAARNTGELFF | TGTGCCAGCTCACCGGCGGCTCGGAACACCGGGGAGCTGTTTTTT
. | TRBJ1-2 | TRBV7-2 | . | CASSSVGGNGYTF | TGTGCCAGCAGCTCCGTAGGAGGAAATGGCTACACCTTC
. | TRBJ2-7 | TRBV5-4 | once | CASSLGDMSEQYF | TGTGCCAGCAGCTTGGGGGACATGAGCGAGCAGTACTTC
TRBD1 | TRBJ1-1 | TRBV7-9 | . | CASSSRQGFEAFF | TGTGCCAGCAGCTCTAGACAGGGCTTTGAAGCTTTCTTT
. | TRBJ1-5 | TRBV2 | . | CASSWTVSNQPQHF | TGTGCCAGCAGTTGGACAGTTAGCAATCAGCCCCAGCATTTT